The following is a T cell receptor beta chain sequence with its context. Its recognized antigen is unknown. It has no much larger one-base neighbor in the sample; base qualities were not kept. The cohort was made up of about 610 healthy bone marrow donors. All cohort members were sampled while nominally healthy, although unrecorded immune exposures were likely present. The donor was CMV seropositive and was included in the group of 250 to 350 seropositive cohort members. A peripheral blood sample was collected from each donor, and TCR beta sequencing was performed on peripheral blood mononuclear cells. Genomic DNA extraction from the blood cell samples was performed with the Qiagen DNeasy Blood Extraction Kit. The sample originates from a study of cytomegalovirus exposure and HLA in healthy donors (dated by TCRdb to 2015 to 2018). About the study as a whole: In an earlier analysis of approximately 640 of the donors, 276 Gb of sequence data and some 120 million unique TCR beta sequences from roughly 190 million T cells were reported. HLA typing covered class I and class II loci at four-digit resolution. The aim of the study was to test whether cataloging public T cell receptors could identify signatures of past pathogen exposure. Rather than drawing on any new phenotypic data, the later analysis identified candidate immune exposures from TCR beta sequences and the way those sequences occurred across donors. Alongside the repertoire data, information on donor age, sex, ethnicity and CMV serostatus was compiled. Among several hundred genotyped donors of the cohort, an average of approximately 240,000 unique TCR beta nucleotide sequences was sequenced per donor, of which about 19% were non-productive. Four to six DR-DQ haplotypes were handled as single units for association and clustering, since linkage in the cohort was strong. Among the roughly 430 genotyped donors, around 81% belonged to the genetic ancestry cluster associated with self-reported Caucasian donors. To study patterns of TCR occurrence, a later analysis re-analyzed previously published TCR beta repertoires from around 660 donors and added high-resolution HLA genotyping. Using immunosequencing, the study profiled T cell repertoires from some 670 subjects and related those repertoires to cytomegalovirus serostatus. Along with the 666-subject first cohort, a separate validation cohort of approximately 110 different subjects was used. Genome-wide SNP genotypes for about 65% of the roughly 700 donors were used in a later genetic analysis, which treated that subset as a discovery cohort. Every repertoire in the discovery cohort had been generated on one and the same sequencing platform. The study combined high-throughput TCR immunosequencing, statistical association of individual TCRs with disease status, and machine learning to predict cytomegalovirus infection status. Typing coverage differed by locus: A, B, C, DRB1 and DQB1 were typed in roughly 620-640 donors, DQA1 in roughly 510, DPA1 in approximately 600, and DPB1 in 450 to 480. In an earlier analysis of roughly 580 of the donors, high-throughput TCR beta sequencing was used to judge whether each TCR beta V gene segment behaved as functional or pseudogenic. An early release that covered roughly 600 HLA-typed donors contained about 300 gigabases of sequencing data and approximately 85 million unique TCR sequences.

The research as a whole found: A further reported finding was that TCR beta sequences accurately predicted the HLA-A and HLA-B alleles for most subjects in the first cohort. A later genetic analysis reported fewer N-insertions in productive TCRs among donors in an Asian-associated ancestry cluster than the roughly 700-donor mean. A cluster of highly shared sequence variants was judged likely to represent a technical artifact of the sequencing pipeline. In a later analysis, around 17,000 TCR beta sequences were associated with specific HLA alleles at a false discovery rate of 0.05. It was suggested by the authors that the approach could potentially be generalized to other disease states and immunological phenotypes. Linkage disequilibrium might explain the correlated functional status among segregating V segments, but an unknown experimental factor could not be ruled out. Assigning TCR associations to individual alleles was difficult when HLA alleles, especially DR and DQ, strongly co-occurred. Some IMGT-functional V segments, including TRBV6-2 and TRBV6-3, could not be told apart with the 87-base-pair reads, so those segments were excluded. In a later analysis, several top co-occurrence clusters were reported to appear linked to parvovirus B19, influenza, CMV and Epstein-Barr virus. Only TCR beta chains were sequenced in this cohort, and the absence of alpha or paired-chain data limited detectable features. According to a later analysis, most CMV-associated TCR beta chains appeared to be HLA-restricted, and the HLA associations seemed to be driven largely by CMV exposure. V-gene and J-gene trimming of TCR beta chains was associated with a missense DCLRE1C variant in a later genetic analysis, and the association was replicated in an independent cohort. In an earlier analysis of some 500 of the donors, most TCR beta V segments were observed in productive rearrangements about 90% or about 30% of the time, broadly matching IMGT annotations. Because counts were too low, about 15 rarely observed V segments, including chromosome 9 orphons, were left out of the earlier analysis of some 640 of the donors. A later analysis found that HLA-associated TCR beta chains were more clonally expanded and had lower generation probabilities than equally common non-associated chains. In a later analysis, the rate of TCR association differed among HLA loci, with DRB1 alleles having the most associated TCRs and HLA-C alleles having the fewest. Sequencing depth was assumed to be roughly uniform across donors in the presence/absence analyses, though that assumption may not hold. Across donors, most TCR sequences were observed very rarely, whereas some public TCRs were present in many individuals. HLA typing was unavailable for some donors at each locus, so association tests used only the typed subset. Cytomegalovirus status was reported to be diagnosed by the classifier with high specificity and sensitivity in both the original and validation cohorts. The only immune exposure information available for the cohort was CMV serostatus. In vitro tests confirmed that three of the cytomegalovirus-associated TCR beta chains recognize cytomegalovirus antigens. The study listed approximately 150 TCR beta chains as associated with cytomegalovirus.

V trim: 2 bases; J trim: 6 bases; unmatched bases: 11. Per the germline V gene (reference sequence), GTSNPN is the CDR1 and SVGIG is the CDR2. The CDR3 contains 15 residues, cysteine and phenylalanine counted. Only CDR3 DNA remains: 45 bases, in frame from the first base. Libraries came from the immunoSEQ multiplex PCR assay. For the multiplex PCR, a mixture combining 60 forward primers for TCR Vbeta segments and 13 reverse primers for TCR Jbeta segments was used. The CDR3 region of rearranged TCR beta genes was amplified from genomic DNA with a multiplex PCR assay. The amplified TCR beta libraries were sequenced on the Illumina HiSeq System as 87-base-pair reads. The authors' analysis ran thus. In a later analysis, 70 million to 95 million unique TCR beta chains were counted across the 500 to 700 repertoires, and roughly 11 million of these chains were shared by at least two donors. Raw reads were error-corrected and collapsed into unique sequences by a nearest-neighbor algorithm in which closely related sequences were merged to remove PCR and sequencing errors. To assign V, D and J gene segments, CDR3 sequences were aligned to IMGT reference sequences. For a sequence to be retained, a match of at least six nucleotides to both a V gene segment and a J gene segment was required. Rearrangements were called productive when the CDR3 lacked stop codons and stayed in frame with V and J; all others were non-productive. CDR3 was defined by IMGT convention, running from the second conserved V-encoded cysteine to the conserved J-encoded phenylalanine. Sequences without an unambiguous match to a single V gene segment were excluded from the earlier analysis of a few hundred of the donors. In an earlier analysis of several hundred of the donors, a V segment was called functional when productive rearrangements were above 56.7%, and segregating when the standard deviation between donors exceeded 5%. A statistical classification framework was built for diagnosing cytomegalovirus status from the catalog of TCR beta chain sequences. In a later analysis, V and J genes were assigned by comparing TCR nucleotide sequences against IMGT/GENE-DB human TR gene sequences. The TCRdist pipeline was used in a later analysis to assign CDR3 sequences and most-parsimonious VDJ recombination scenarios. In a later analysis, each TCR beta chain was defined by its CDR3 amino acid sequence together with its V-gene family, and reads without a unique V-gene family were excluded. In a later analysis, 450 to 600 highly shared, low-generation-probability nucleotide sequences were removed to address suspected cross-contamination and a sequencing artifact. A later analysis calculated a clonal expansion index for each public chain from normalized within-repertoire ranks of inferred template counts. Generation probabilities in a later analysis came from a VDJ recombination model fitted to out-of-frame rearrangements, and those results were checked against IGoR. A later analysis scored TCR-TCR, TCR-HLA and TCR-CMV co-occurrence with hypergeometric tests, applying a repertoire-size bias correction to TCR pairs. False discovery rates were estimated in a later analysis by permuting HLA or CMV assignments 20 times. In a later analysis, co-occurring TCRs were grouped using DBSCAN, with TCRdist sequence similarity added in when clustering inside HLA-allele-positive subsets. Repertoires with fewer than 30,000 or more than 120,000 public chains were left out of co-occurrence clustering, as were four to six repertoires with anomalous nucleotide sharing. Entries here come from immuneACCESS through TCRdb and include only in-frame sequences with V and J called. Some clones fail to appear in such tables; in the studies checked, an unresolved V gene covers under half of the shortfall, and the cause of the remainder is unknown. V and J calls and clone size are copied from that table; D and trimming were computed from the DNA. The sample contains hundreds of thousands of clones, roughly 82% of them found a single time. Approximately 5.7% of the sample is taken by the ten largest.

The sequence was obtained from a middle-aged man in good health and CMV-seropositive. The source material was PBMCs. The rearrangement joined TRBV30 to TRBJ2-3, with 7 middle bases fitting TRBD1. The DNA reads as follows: TGTGCCTGGAGTATGCACACGGGGACAGTGGATACGCAGTATTTT. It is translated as CAWSMHTGTVDTQYF.